Listed below are T cell receptor beta chains from one sample, sequenced in a study of neurological immune-mediated disorders. TCRdb independently ran MiXCR on the 5' RACE reads; one entry per CDR3 protein. The sample records 50,000 or so distinct CDR3 sequences, 10% being singletons. Sequenced sample: PBMCs. Receptor source: a woman between 35 and 50 years old with HTLV-1-associated myelopathy (HAM/TSP). The CDR3 runs from the conserved cysteine through the conserved F or W.

>TRBV6-2/TRBV6-3|13|TRBJ2-1
CASRIQGAREQFF
>TRBV4-1|13|TRBJ2-1
CASSRTRTEKQFF
>TRBV5-1|14|TRBJ1-4
CASSDQGGGEKLFF
>TRBV7-2|17|TRBJ1-2
CASSPRDRDFPNYGYTF
>TRBV6-2/TRBV6-3|14|TRBJ1-1
CASNGANLNTEAFF
>TRBV6-4|13|TRBJ1-2
CASSEGTRYGYTF
>TRBV7-2|13|TRBJ2-5
CASSLVWGETQYF
>TRBV5-1|15|TRBJ2-1
CASSVGQGAQDEQFF
>TRBV3-1|18|TRBJ1-4
CASSLLTGWPATNEKLFF
>TRBV29-1|13|TRBJ1-1
CSVLGTLNTEAFF
>TRBV5-1|14|TRBJ2-7
CASSLLGSPYEQYF
>TRBV12-3/TRBV12-4|15|TRBJ1-5
CASSLSAGATSTQHF
>TRBV6-6|16|TRBJ1-5
CASKFGTGISNQPQHF
>TRBV28|15|TRBJ2-7
CASRGVKDGAYEQYF
>TRBV12-3/TRBV12-4|15|TRBJ2-7
CASNSGGAVWDEQYF
>TRBV29-1|15|TRBJ2-1
CSVLALAGKYNEQFF
>TRBV24-1|14|TRBJ2-1
CATSDLQGRNEQFF
>TRBV4-1|15|TRBJ2-7
CASSFLPGGTYEQYF
>TRBV28|16|TRBJ2-3
CASSQGLGVSTDTQYF
>TRBV12-3/TRBV12-4|12|TRBJ2-3
CASSPTPDTQYF
>TRBV20-1|13|TRBJ1-4
CSAPMGGNEKLFF
>TRBV24-1|16|TRBJ2-2
CATSDPLAGGTGELFF
>TRBV2|14|TRBJ2-7
CASFLEDRSHEQYF
>TRBV7-2|17|TRBJ2-3
CASSLGGGGAAGDTQYF
>TRBV29-1|17|TRBJ2-5
CSVEEAYSGARGETQYF
>TRBV4-3|14|TRBJ1-3
CASSQVPGGNTIYF
>TRBV10-1|12|TRBJ2-7
CASSESWTEQYF
>TRBV5-1|14|TRBJ2-1
CASSLGTGGDEQFF
>TRBV5-5|16|TRBJ1-4
CASSSGQIATNEKLFF
>TRBV5-6|15|TRBJ2-3
CASSWGLADTDTQYF
>TRBV15|14|TRBJ2-7
CATSRDRGPYEQYF
>TRBV20-1|15|TRBJ2-1
CSASPSGGGPYEQFF
>TRBV7-2|16|TRBJ2-7
CASSFRLAGGPYEQYF
>TRBV6-2/TRBV6-3|15|TRBJ2-1
CASKKKADSYNEQFF
>TRBV5-1|14|TRBJ1-1
CASSSDGRNTEAFF
>TRBV12-3/TRBV12-4|14|TRBJ1-5
CASSPRGGHQPQHF
>TRBV4-1|16|TRBJ1-6
CASSQESGKDNSPLHF
>TRBV7-7|15|TRBJ1-5
CASSPPRGHNQPQHF
>TRBV5-1|14|TRBJ1-3
CASSPAGMGNTIYF
>TRBV9|16|TRBJ1-1
CASSVGDRGLITEAFF
>TRBV5-1|14|TRBJ2-7
CASKVTYSSYEQYF
>TRBV21-1|15|TRBJ2-7
CASSKGGRGLGEQYF
>TRBV2|15|TRBJ2-3
CASSAGLANTDTQYF
>TRBV29-1|12|TRBJ2-7
CSVVGGAYEQYF
>TRBV12-3/TRBV12-4|14|TRBJ2-2
CASSQWGAGGELFF
>TRBV5-1|13|TRBJ2-3
CASSDGSTDTQYF
>TRBV3-1|15|TRBJ1-3
CASSQGLSAGNTIYF
>TRBV20-1|13|TRBJ1-2
CSAGGGRDYGYTF
>TRBV12-3/TRBV12-4|16|TRBJ1-5
CASSPQEGGVGQPQHF